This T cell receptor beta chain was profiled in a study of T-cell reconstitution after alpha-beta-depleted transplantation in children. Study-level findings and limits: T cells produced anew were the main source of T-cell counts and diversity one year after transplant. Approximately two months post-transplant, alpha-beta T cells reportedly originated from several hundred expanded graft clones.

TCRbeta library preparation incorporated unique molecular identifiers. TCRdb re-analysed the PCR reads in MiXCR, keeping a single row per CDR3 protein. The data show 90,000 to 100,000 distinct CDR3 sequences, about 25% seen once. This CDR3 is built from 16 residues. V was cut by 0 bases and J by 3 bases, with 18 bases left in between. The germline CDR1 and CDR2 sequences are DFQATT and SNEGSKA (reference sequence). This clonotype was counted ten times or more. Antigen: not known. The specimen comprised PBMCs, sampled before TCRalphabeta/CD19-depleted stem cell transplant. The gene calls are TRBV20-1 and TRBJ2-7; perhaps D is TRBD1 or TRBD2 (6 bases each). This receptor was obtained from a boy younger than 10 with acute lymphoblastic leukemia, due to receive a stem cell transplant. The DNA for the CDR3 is TGCAGTGCTAGAGATGATATGGCAGGAGGGGGCTACGAGCAGTACTTC. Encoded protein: CSARDDMAGGGYEQYF.